The clone carrying this T cell receptor beta chain was observed a handful of times. Antigen specificity is unknown. Per the germline V gene, CDR1 is SGHVS and CDR2 is FNYEAQ. CDR3 size: 16 residues. Trimming stripped 5 bases from V and 2 bases from J, with 16 bases between. This sample was included in a study of beta chain features in type 1 diabetes. The study's findings and limits: TCRB CDR3 length was moderately but significantly reduced in all four CD4+ subsets of Type 1 diabetes patients. cDNA-based reads could over-represent cells with high TCR expression.

Of the isolated RNA, all was reverse transcribed, and so the sequenced material was expressed TCRB transcripts. Clones were sequenced by immunoSEQ multiplex PCR, and TCRdb holds only the in-frame ones, with some missing. The sample shows 600,000 to 650,000 clones, about 16% of them seen only once. Via CD45RO/CCR7/CD25/CD127/CD95/CD27, cells of the CD4+ naive, central memory, regulatory and stem cell-like memory subsets were sorted. Purity (above 95%) was reached by all sorted populations. The sequencing input was naive CD4+ T cells from blood. The sequence was collected from a man aged 18 to 30 in good health. The J gene is TRBJ1-3, the V gene TRBV7-6, with a weak D call TRBD1 (5 bases). The CDR3 reads CASSPNSGTPGNTIYF. CDR3 in DNA: TGTGCCAGCAGCCCAAACTCAGGGACCCCTGGAAACACCATATATTTT.